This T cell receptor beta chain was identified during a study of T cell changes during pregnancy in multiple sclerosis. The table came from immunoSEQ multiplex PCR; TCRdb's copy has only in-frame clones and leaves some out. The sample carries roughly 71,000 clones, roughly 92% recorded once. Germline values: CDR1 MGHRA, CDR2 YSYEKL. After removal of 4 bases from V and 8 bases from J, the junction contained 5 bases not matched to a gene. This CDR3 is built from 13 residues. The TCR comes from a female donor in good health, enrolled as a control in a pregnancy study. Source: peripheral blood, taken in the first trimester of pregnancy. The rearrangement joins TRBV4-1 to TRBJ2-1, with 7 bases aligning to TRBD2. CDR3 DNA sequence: TGCGCCAGCAGCCGGACTAGTCACTATGAGCAGTTCTTC. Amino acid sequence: CASSRTSHYEQFF.